A selection of T cell receptor beta chains follows, all from one sample in a study of identical twins. Each CDR3 protein gets one entry after TCRdb re-called the 5' RACE reads with MiXCR. The sample records approximately 500,000 distinct CDR3 sequences, around 24% being singletons. This same sample was also taken into another study, of T cells expressing NK-cell markers.

The sample comprised CD4+ T cells sorted from blood. Receptors originate from a woman between 18 and 29 years old in good health. The CDR3 runs from the conserved cysteine through the conserved F or W. Each record gives: V gene, J gene, CDR3 protein.

TRBV20-1	TRBJ2-1	CSVTGTYSYNEQFF
TRBV11-2	TRBJ2-3	CASSPTTVAGGRIRTDTQYF
TRBV29-1	TRBJ2-3	CTEGPSTDTQYF
TRBV29-1	TRBJ1-1	CSVDNGDTEAFF
TRBV19	TRBJ2-7	CASKKRDVNEQYF
TRBV5-6	TRBJ2-7	CASSSAPGTAYEQYF
TRBV6-5	TRBJ1-5	CASSYGLNQPQHF
TRBV5-4	TRBJ2-7	CASSQAGVGDEQYF
TRBV10-3	TRBJ2-1	CAIASGTGYEQFF
TRBV20-1	TRBJ2-5	CSASDPGTGKETQYF
TRBV20-1	TRBJ2-5	CSARGPGIETQYF
TRBV6-2/TRBV6-3	TRBJ2-1	CASSPLSALSYNEQFF
TRBV12-3/TRBV12-4	TRBJ1-2	CASSPGTSGYTF
TRBV7-2	TRBJ2-3	CASSPLTTTDTQYF
TRBV5-1	TRBJ2-3	CASFGGGSTDTQYF
TRBV9	TRBJ2-1	CASSVAGWSSYNEQFF
TRBV6-2/TRBV6-3	TRBJ1-2	CASSYRELNGYTF
TRBV10-3	TRBJ2-7	CATNLAGSEQYF
TRBV5-1	TRBJ2-3	CASGRMDSSTDTQYF
TRBV6-4	TRBJ1-4	CASSASAGSEKLFF
TRBV27	TRBJ2-7	CASRGRGISSYEQYF
TRBV4-3	TRBJ2-1	CASSLRPSGTHNEQFF
TRBV6-2/TRBV6-3	TRBJ2-7	CASSLLGLYEQYF
TRBV20-1	TRBJ2-6	CSAASTNVLTF
TRBV4-3	TRBJ1-1	CASSQESNEGRAFF
TRBV5-1	TRBJ1-1	CASSSHPGGKNTEAFF
TRBV4-3	TRBJ1-1	CASSQQGTLNTEAFF
TRBV10-3	TRBJ1-5	CAISENSNQPQHF
TRBV20-1	TRBJ2-1	CSASGTFSYNEQFF
TRBV7-2	TRBJ1-5	CASSSQIHQPQHF
TRBV6-5	TRBJ2-6	CASSYSGGRANVLTF
TRBV6-1	TRBJ2-3	CASSGPGTSGSDTQYF
TRBV7-3	TRBJ2-2	CASSSTGTRATGELFF
TRBV2	TRBJ1-5	CASSEIAGNQPQHF
TRBV5-1	TRBJ1-1	CASSLVGAFEAFF
TRBV6-2/TRBV6-3	TRBJ1-5	CASSYVAPTQPQHF
TRBV6-2/TRBV6-3	TRBJ1-1	CASSYSPYTEAFF
TRBV5-1	TRBJ2-3	CASSLMVQGQGLADTQYF
TRBV6-5	TRBJ2-7	CASSWGQEYYEQYF
TRBV5-1	TRBJ2-4	CASSLQGASKNIQYF